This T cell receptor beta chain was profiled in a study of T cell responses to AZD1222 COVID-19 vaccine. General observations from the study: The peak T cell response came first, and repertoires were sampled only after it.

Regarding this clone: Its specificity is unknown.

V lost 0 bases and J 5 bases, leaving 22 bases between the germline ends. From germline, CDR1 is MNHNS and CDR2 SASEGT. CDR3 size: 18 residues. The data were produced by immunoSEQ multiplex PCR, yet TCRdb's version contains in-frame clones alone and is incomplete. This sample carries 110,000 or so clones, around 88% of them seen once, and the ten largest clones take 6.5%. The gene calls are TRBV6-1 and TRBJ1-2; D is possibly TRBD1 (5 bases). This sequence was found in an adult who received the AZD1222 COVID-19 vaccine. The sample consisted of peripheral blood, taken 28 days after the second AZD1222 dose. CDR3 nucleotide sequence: TGTGCCAGCAGTGAAGCGCTATCTGGGGCCGGCCGGCGGTATGGCTACACCTTC. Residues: CASSEALSGAGRRYGYTF.